The rows below give T cell receptor beta chains drawn from one sample of a study of cytomegalovirus exposure and HLA in healthy donors. Repertoires were generated with immunoSEQ multiplex PCR, while TCRdb's copy carries only in-frame clones and drops some. The sample has 60,000 to 70,000 clones, 68% seen once. Material for sequencing was PBMCs. Receptors were obtained from a woman in her thirties in good health and CMV-seronegative. Both conserved end residues are part of each CDR3. Each record gives: J gene, V gene, CDR3 protein.

j_gene: TRBJ2-7
v_gene: TRBV7-2
CDR3aa: CASTGKWLAGTYEQYF

j_gene: TRBJ1-2
v_gene: TRBV7-9
CDR3aa: CASSLGARGGYGYTF

j_gene: TRBJ2-1
v_gene: TRBV6-5
CDR3aa: CASIGDFSSYNEQFF

j_gene: TRBJ1-2
v_gene: TRBV10-1
CDR3aa: CASSLDRGHGYTF

j_gene: TRBJ2-7
v_gene: TRBV6-1
CDR3aa: CASSLTGIYEQYF

j_gene: TRBJ2-7
v_gene: TRBV6-5
CDR3aa: CASSLTAVYEQYF

j_gene: TRBJ2-1
v_gene: TRBV7-6
CDR3aa: CASTQGRGGQGRYNEQFF

j_gene: TRBJ2-3
v_gene: TRBV7-9
CDR3aa: CASSPTGPDTQYF

j_gene: TRBJ2-5
v_gene: TRBV29-1
CDR3aa: CSAWDRGLETQYF

j_gene: TRBJ2-7
v_gene: TRBV28
CDR3aa: CASSLSVLAQYF

j_gene: TRBJ1-2
v_gene: TRBV5-6
CDR3aa: CASSFGTIRGYTF

j_gene: TRBJ2-7
v_gene: TRBV9
CDR3aa: CASSPGQGSVSYEQYF

j_gene: TRBJ2-5
v_gene: TRBV7-9
CDR3aa: CASGSPFGETQYF

j_gene: TRBJ1-2
v_gene: TRBV5-6
CDR3aa: CASMRRGAWGGYTF

j_gene: TRBJ1-3
v_gene: TRBV19
CDR3aa: CASSGHLTPAGNTIYF

j_gene: TRBJ1-6
v_gene: TRBV6-6
CDR3aa: CASSRPTGSDSPLHF

j_gene: TRBJ1-6
v_gene: TRBV19
CDR3aa: CASSPRRTGVYNSPLHF

j_gene: TRBJ2-3
v_gene: TRBV2
CDR3aa: CASDVRRDTQYF

j_gene: TRBJ1-2
v_gene: TRBV6-5
CDR3aa: CAIYGGAMSGYTF

j_gene: TRBJ2-5
v_gene: TRBV10-3
CDR3aa: CAISGSGTGGPETQYF

j_gene: TRBJ1-1
v_gene: TRBV29-1
CDR3aa: CSATGGAGGRTQNTEAFF

j_gene: TRBJ2-7
v_gene: TRBV7-9
CDR3aa: CASSLTGQKDYEQYF

j_gene: TRBJ1-5
v_gene: TRBV5-1
CDR3aa: CASSWGTPNSNQPQHF